A selection of T cell receptor beta chains follows, all from one sample in a study of T cell changes during pregnancy in multiple sclerosis. Sequenced by immunoSEQ multiplex PCR; TCRdb stores in-frame clones only, minus some. The top ten hold approximately 0.6% of the sample, which has roughly 40,000 clones, less than 90% seen once. Material: CD4+ T cells from peripheral blood mononuclear cells, obtained in the first trimester of pregnancy. Source of these receptors: a female donor with multiple sclerosis, enrolled in a pregnancy study. CDR3s include the opening cysteine and the closing phenylalanine or tryptophan. The D gene is left open where the match is weak. Size tells how often a clone was seen (once, few, many) or the class of an expanded clone, and some rows leave it out.

d_call j_call v_call clone_size cdr3_aa cdr3_nt
. TRBJ2-1 TRBV27 once CASRLQNNEQFF TGTGCCAGCAGACTCCAAAACAATGAGCAGTTCTTC
TRBD1 TRBJ1-2 TRBV5-4 . CASTPDRAYGYTF TGTGCCAGCACCCCAGACAGGGCCTATGGCTACACCTTC
. TRBJ2-5 TRBV14 . CASSQGNREQTQYF TGTGCCAGCAGCCAGGGTAACAGGGAACAGACCCAGTACTTC
. TRBJ2-5 TRBV5-1 . CASSLGEGHIGETQYF TGCGCCAGCAGCTTGGGAGAGGGACATATCGGGGAGACCCAGTACTTC
TRBD1 TRBJ1-1 TRBV4-2 . CASSQPQGVKNTEAFF TGTGCCAGCAGCCAGCCGCAGGGGGTAAAGAACACTGAAGCTTTCTTT
TRBD2 TRBJ2-3 TRBV28 . CASSPGGPSTDTQYF TGTGCCAGCAGCCCGGGAGGGCCCAGCACAGATACGCAGTATTTT
. TRBJ2-7 TRBV11-2 . CASSLGGQTYEQYF TGTGCCAGCAGCTTAGGAGGGCAGACCTACGAGCAGTACTTC
TRBD1 TRBJ2-4 TRBV19 . CASSTNRGLYF TGTGCCAGTAGTACCAACAGGGGTTTGTACTTC
. TRBJ2-1 TRBV21-1 once CASRIIAGGGMEQFF TGTGCCAGCAGGATAATAGCGGGAGGGGGGATGGAGCAGTTCTTC
. TRBJ2-1 TRBV19 . CASSPEASSSYNEQFF TGTGCCAGTAGTCCGGAGGCCTCTAGCTCCTACAATGAGCAGTTCTTC
. TRBJ1-1 TRBV7-2 . CASSPGTPEAFF TGTGCCAGCAGCCCCGGGACACCGGAAGCTTTCTTT
TRBD1 TRBJ2-5 TRBV30 . CAWSPTGGAQETQYF TGTGCCTGGAGTCCGACAGGGGGTGCACAAGAGACCCAGTACTTC
TRBD1 TRBJ2-6 TRBV5-4 once CASSSGQGISGANVLTF TGTGCCAGCAGCTCGGGACAGGGAATCTCTGGGGCCAACGTCCTGACTTTC
. TRBJ2-7 TRBV7-9 . CASSSRVAETSSYEQYF TGTGCCAGCAGCTCCCGGGTAGCGGAGACGAGCTCCTACGAGCAGTACTTC
TRBD1 TRBJ1-4 TRBV29-1 once CSAEGTDTNEKLFF TGCAGCGCTGAAGGGACAGACACTAATGAAAAACTGTTTTTT
. TRBJ2-2 TRBV11-3 . CASSRTGELFF TGTGCCAGCAGTCGCACCGGGGAGCTGTTTTTT
. TRBJ1-5 TRBV27 . CASSPGGSPGEGQHF TGTGCCAGCAGTCCCGGGGGGAGTCCAGGGGAGGGCCAGCATTTT
TRBD2 TRBJ2-7 TRBV5-6 . CASSPGLAAKGQYF TGTGCCAGCAGCCCGGGACTAGCGGCAAAAGGGCAGTACTTC
. TRBJ2-3 TRBV5-4 . CASSVAALSTDTQYF TGTGCCAGCAGCGTCGCGGCGCTAAGCACAGATACGCAGTATTTT
. TRBJ2-7 TRBV28 . CASGPRYSYEQYF TGTGCCAGCGGGCCCCGGTACTCCTACGAGCAGTACTTC
TRBD2 TRBJ2-7 TRBV6-6 once CASSYSPGLGSEQYF TGTGCCAGCAGTTACTCCCCGGGACTAGGGTCCGAGCAGTACTTC
. TRBJ2-2 TRBV18 . CASSPPTGTGELFF TGTGCCAGCTCACCACCGACGGGGACCGGGGAGCTGTTTTTT
. TRBJ1-3 TRBV5-1 few CASSLDGQRNTIYF TGCGCCAGCAGCTTGGATGGCCAGAGAAACACCATATATTTT
TRBD1 TRBJ1-1 TRBV7-9 . CASSLDWGQGPEAFF TGTGCCAGCAGCTTAGATTGGGGACAGGGACCTGAAGCTTTCTTT
. TRBJ1-2 TRBV7-9 . CASSQQRVYGYTF TGTGCCAGCAGCCAACAGAGAGTCTATGGCTACACCTTC
TRBD2 TRBJ2-5 TRBV7-6 once CASSLAGGAGAGTQYF TGTGCCAGCAGCTTAGCGGGGGGAGCGGGAGCTGGGACCCAGTACTTC
TRBD2 TRBJ2-5 TRBV9 . CASSVVSSGETQYF TGTGCCAGCAGCGTAGTATCTAGCGGAGAGACCCAGTACTTC
. TRBJ1-2 TRBV4-3 . CASSQEARGNYGYTF TGCGCCAGCAGCCAAGAAGCCAGGGGTAACTATGGCTACACCTTC
TRBD2 TRBJ2-7 TRBV7-8 . CASSLAGLASIHEQYF TGTGCCAGCAGCTTAGCGGGACTAGCAAGTATTCACGAGCAGTACTTC
TRBD1 TRBJ2-3 TRBV30 . CAWSRKTLGTGGPDTQYF TGTGCCTGGAGTCGTAAAACCCTGGGGACAGGGGGACCAGATACGCAGTATTTT
TRBD2 TRBJ2-3 TRBV7-9 . CASSLSGRLDTQYF TGTGCCAGCAGTCTTAGCGGGAGGTTGGATACGCAGTATTTT
TRBD1 TRBJ2-1 TRBV13 . CASSSSAPYGTGPYNEQFF TGTGCCAGCAGCTCCAGTGCACCCTACGGGACAGGGCCCTACAATGAGCAGTTCTTC
TRBD1 TRBJ2-4 TRBV5-5 . CASSTNRGAKNIQYF TGTGCCAGCAGCACCAACAGGGGCGCCAAAAACATTCAGTACTTC
. TRBJ1-3 TRBV5-1 . CASRGALNSGNTIYF TGCGCCAGCAGGGGGGCACTTAACTCTGGAAACACCATATATTTT
TRBD2 TRBJ2-5 TRBV5-1 . CASTRTSGPGETQYF TGCGCCAGCACAAGGACTAGCGGGCCAGGGGAGACCCAGTACTTC
TRBD1 TRBJ1-5 TRBV27 . CASSPGGREPQHF TGTGCCAGCAGCCCAGGGGGCAGAGAGCCCCAGCATTTT
. TRBJ2-1 TRBV9 . CASSVTPHADMSSYNEQFF TGTGCCAGCAGCGTAACTCCCCACGCGGATATGAGCTCCTACAATGAGCAGTTCTTC
TRBD1 TRBJ1-1 TRBV7-9 . CASSYGQGSTEAFF TGTGCCAGCAGCTACGGACAGGGATCGACTGAAGCTTTCTTT
TRBD1 TRBJ1-5 TRBV19 . CASSVDRAPQHF TGTGCCAGTAGTGTAGACAGGGCTCCCCAGCATTTT
. TRBJ2-4 TRBV19 . CASSSLNIQYF TGTGCCAGTAGTTCCCTAAACATTCAGTACTTC
. TRBJ1-1 TRBV18 . CASSPITVLYTEAFF TGTGCCAGCTCACCTATTACAGTACTTTACACTGAAGCTTTCTTT
. TRBJ1-2 TRBV19 . CASGLLAGYTF TGTGCCAGCGGGTTGTTGGCCGGCTACACCTTC
. TRBJ1-4 TRBV9 once CASSVRGNTNEKLFF TGTGCCAGCAGCGTAAGGGGGAATACTAATGAAAAACTGTTTTTT
. TRBJ1-1 TRBV27 . CASSLFRTGPDFF TGTGCCAGCAGTTTATTTAGAACAGGCCCGGATTTCTTT
. TRBJ1-1 TRBV6-5 once CASSRSYQGRTEAFF TGTGCCAGCAGTCGGAGTTACCAGGGAAGAACTGAAGCTTTCTTT
TRBD2 TRBJ2-1 TRBV19 . CASSIAGRAGGGRNEQFF TGTGCCAGTAGTATAGCTGGTCGAGCGGGAGGGGGTCGGAATGAGCAGTTCTTC
. TRBJ2-7 TRBV7-6 . CASSQFSGPSYEQYF TGTGCCAGCAGCCAATTCTCAGGGCCCAGCTACGAGCAGTACTTC
TRBD1 TRBJ1-4 TRBV2 . CASNINRGQGNEKLFF TGTGCCAGCAATATAAACAGGGGGCAGGGTAATGAAAAACTGTTTTTT
TRBD2 TRBJ2-1 TRBV6-1 . CASRTSGDYNEQFF TGTGCCAGCAGGACTAGCGGGGACTACAATGAGCAGTTCTTC
. TRBJ2-7 TRBV30 . CAWSVLEGYEQYF TGTGCCTGGAGTGTACTGGAGGGCTACGAGCAGTACTTC
. TRBJ1-1 TRBV19 . CASSISPTLNTEAFF TGTGCCAGTAGTATATCCCCAACTTTGAACACTGAAGCTTTCTTT
. TRBJ2-7 TRBV7-2 . CASRTGASNEQYF TGTGCCAGCAGGACTGGGGCTAGTAACGAGCAGTACTTC
. TRBJ1-2 TRBV11-2 . CASSLDLGRGGYTF TGTGCCAGCAGCTTAGATTTGGGGCGGGGTGGCTACACCTTC
TRBD2 TRBJ2-7 TRBV18 . CASSPRAAGGPYEQYF TGTGCCAGCTCACCCCGCGCGGCGGGAGGGCCCTACGAGCAGTACTTC
. TRBJ1-2 TRBV6-6 . CASRQDYGYTF TGTGCCAGCAGACAGGACTATGGCTACACCTTC
. TRBJ2-7 TRBV30 once CAWGQLNEQYF TGTGCCTGGGGACAACTGAACGAGCAGTACTTC
TRBD1 TRBJ1-2 TRBV5-1 . CASSLGGTGDGYTF TGCGCCAGCAGCTTGGGCGGGACAGGGGATGGCTACACCTTC
. TRBJ1-5 TRBV4-1 . CASSQDSAVNQPQHF TGCGCCAGCAGCCAAGATAGTGCGGTAAATCAGCCCCAGCATTTT
TRBD2 TRBJ2-2 TRBV5-1 . CASSLGVGSAGGVTGELFF TGCGCCAGCAGCTTGGGGGTCGGTTCGGCGGGAGGAGTAACCGGGGAGCTGTTTTTT